These 8 T cell receptor beta chains share one sample of origin, sequenced in a study of blood T cell repertoires in COVID-19. Some clones are missing from TCRdb's copy, which holds only in-frame ones; the method was immunoSEQ multiplex PCR. Of some 110,000 clones listed, approximately 83% are singletons. The specimen was peripheral blood. All receptors derive from a woman aged 70-85 years with acute or convalescent COVID-19.

The V and J genes are TRBV5-1 and TRBJ2-7; 10 bases match TRBD1. The CDR3 has 15 residues. With V trimmed by 9 bases and J by 3 bases, 12 bases remained unmatched. Germline V lookup: CDR1 SGHRS, CDR2 YFSETQ. The CDR3 bases are TGCGCCACTTCCCCGGGACAGGGGACGGTCTACGAGCAGTACTTC. Translated, it gives CATSPGQGTVYEQYF.

This clone was counted only a few times. V usage is TRBV18 and J usage is TRBJ2-2; D possibly corresponds to TRBD1 (6 bases). The V gene's germline CDR1 is KGHSH and CDR2 LQKENI. V was cut by 6 bases and J by 6 bases, with 11 bases left in between. The CDR3 sequence is 13 residues long. Here the CDR3 reads CASSLQGSGELFF. In DNA form, the CDR3 reads TGTGCCAGCTCTCTCCAGGGGTCCGGGGAGCTGTTTTTT.

This clone was recorded a few times. The chain is built from TRBV12-3 or TRBV12-4 and TRBJ2-4, with D possibly TRBD1 on 6 matching bases. The CDR3 contains 12 residues. V lost 5 bases and J 7 bases, leaving 9 bases between the germline ends. CDR3 in amino acids: CASSIQGNIQYF. The CDR3 coding sequence is TGTGCCAGCAGTATCCAGGGGAACATTCAGTACTTC.

This rearrangement joins TRBV2 to TRBJ2-7; a possible D gene is TRBD2 (6 bases). Germline V gives CDR1 SNHLY, CDR2 FYNNEI. Deletions cut 4 bases from V and 6 bases from J, with 13 bases between. The CDR3 runs to 13 residues. The CDR3 is CASSVGGSSEQYF. CDR3 DNA sequence: TGTGCCAGCAGTGTCGGGGGTTCGTCCGAGCAGTACTTC.

This chain uses TRBV7-2 with TRBJ2-7; TRBD2 agrees at 13 bases. Germline values: CDR1 SGHTA, CDR2 FQGNSA. CDR3 length equals 15 residues. The V and J ends lost 4 bases and 7 bases, in that order; junction bases with no gene match: 7. The CDR3 reads CASSSRTSGRKEQYF. The CDR3 DNA reads as TGTGCCAGCAGCTCCCGGACTAGCGGGAGAAAGGAGCAGTACTTC.

This clone appeared a few times. This chain uses TRBV6-1 with TRBJ1-5, with a possible D match to TRBD1 (5 bases). Germline CDR1 and CDR2: MNHNS and SASEGT. The CDR3 length is 17 residues. V lost 4 bases and J 4 bases, leaving 20 bases between the germline ends. The CDR3, as DNA: TGTGCCAGCAGTGCGGAGGGAGCACAGGCGGGGAATCAGCCCCAGCATTTT. It encodes CASSAEGAQAGNQPQHF.

The J gene is TRBJ1-4, the V gene TRBV12-3 or TRBV12-4; D is possibly TRBD1 (6 bases). CDR3 length equals 13 residues. Trimming cost V 6 bases and J 3 bases, with 8 bases left between them. CDR3 nucleotide sequence: TGTGCCAGCAGCAAGGGGGCTAATGAAAAACTGTTTTTT. Protein: CASSKGANEKLFF.

This rearrangement joins TRBV3-1 (or the pseudogene TRBV3-2) to TRBJ1-2; the D gene is possibly TRBD1 (5 bases). V gave up 3 bases and J gave up 13 bases, with 21 bases separating them. The CDR3 loop spans 14 amino acids. Germline CDR1 is LGHDT and CDR2 is YNNKEL (reference sequence). CDR3 in DNA: TGTGCCAGCAGCCAGGCCGCAGGGTTCCAGGGTGTCACCTTC. This codes for CASSQAAGFQGVTF.